The next 5 T cell receptor beta chains were all read from a single sample in a study of blood T cells in healthy people across ages. Combining a sample-barcoded 5' primer with a J-beta primer mix, a second PCR ran for about 6 to 12 cycles. MiXCR, applied by TCRdb to the 5' RACE reads, yields one record per CDR3 protein. This table has 700,000 to 900,000 distinct CDR3 sequences, around 25% appearing once. This same sample was also part of a study on T cells of mothers and their children.

The sample consisted of blood. These receptors were obtained from a boy between 10 and 17 years old in good health.

This clonotype was detected a few times. The genes are TRBV2 and TRBJ1-1; D unresolved. Trimming removed 4 bases at V and 0 bases at J, with 9 bases between. The CDR3 sequence is 14 residues long. Germline CDR1 reads SNHLY; CDR2 reads FYNNEI. The CDR3 DNA reads TGTGCCAGCAGTGGCGGGCGGGTGAACACTGAAGCTTTCTTT. It codes for CASSGGRVNTEAFF.

The CDR3 sequence: CASRRTRAYEQYF. The DNA of the CDR3 is TGTGCCAGCAGGCGGACACGGGCCTACGAGCAGTACTTC. V and J are TRBV6-5 and TRBJ2-5, with a tentative D call TRBD1 (5 bases). The J call could be wrong; TRBJ2-7 is a better fit for the DNA end. This CDR3 contains 13 residues. Germline values: CDR1 MNHEY, CDR2 SVGAGI.

The chain uses TRBV4-1 and TRBJ2-2; 7 nucleotides line up with TRBD1. The germline V gene has CDR1 MGHRA and CDR2 YSYEKL. Germline trimming cut 2 bases from V and 5 bases from J; bases unmatched to any gene: 8. The CDR3 totals 16 residues. CDR3 in amino acids: CASSQIDRVETGELFF. The CDR3 coding sequence is TGCGCCAGCAGCCAAATAGACAGGGTTGAGACCGGGGAGCTGTTTTTT.

V gene TRBV4-1 combines with J gene TRBJ2-1; 7 bases fit TRBD2. CDR1 is MGHRA, CDR2 YSYEKL, per germline. V lost 3 bases, J lost 2 bases, and 7 bases stayed unmatched. This CDR3 spans 16 amino acids. CDR3 sequence (DNA): TGCGCCAGCAGCCATGGAGCGGGGTTTACCTACAATGAGCAGTTCTTC. Protein sequence: CASSHGAGFTYNEQFF.

The chain is built from TRBV15 and TRBJ2-1; the D gene is possibly TRBD2 (5 bases). Germline CDR1 reads LNHNV; CDR2 reads YYDKDF (reference sequence). The CDR3 contains 16 residues. Trimming left V 1 base short and J 0 bases short, with 10 bases between. CDR3 sequence: CATSRGLAPSYNEQFF. DNA for the CDR3: TGTGCCACCAGCAGAGGGCTAGCTCCCTCCTACAATGAGCAGTTCTTC.